One and the same sample provided the 13 T cell receptor beta chains below, sequenced in a study of neurological immune-mediated disorders. TCRdb re-called the 5' RACE reads with MiXCR, one entry per CDR3 protein. The sample consists of about 43,000 distinct CDR3 sequences, 9.5% to 15% of them appearing once. The source material was PBMCs. The receptor set was obtained from a female donor in good health.

This clonotype was counted many times. The rearrangement uses TRBV10-3 and TRBJ1-6, with no clear D. Trimming cost V 3 bases and J 18 bases, with 18 bases left between them. From germline, CDR1 is ENHRY and CDR2 SYGVKD. The CDR3 spans 13 residues. CDR3 sequence reads: CAISDPMASLSHF. The CDR3 nucleotides read TGTGCCATCAGTGATCCGATGGCATCACTATCCCACTTT.

The table lists this clonotype with many counts. The chain carries TRBV30 and TRBJ1-1; D is perhaps TRBD1 (6 bases). Germline CDR1 reads GTSNPN; CDR2 reads SVGIG (reference sequence). The length of the CDR3 is 12 residues. With 6 bases removed from V and 1 base from J, the gap between germline ends came to 9 bases. The CDR3 DNA is TGTGCCTGTAAGACAGGGAACACTGAAGCTTTCTTT. Translating gives CACKTGNTEAFF.

The chain is built from TRBV2 and TRBJ2-1; TRBD2 matches at 10 bases. CDR3 length equals 15 residues. The V segment lost 3 bases and the J segment 9 bases; nucleotides outside the gene matches: 8. CDR1 and CDR2 from the germline V gene are SNHLY and FYNNEI. The CDR3 region has the DNA TGTGCCAGCAGTGACCTACCTAGCGGGAGCGGTGAGCAGTTCTTC. It translates to CASSDLPSGSGEQFF.

For this clonotype: A read error is possible here, since a much larger clone lies one base away. The rearrangement links TRBV20-1 to TRBJ2-7, with D perhaps assigned TRBD1 or TRBD2 (5 bases each). The V gene lost 3 bases and the J gene lost 4 bases, with 7 bases spanning the gap. Germline CDR1 reads DFQATT; CDR2 reads SNEGSKA (reference sequence). The CDR3 is made up of 11 amino acids. CDR3 residues: CSASREYEQYF. In DNA form, the CDR3 reads TGCAGTGCTAGCAGGGAGTACGAGCAGTACTTC.

The table lists this clonotype with many counts. The CDR3 is CSAKRDGKNIQYF. The CDR3 DNA follows: TGCAGTGCCAAAAGGGACGGCAAAAACATTCAGTACTTC. The chain combines TRBV20-1 with TRBJ2-4; the D gene could be TRBD1 or TRBD2 (5 bases each). The CDR3 sequence is 13 residues long. With 6 bases removed from V and 3 bases from J, the gap between germline ends came to 12 bases. Germline-derived CDR1 and CDR2 are DFQATT and SNEGSKA (reference sequence).

This clonotype has at least ten counts. The junction differs from germline at one of its ends, possibly a read error. The chain uses TRBV14 and TRBJ1-2; 10 bases fit TRBD1. The CDR3 is made up of 13 amino acids. From germline, CDR1 is SGHDN and CDR2 FVKESK. The CDR3 sequence: CASSELRDRGDFF. Written as DNA, the CDR3 is TGTGCCAGCAGCGAGCTCCGGGACAGGGGAGACTTCTTC.

The chain links TRBV11-2 to TRBJ1-4; D not certain. The CDR3 has 14 amino acids. Trimming removed 5 bases from V and 0 bases from J, with 7 bases in between. The germline V gene has CDR1 SGHAT and CDR2 FQNNGV. The CDR3 region is CASSRSATNEKLFF. The CDR3 nucleotides are TGTGCCAGCAGCCGATCTGCAACTAATGAAAAACTGTTTTTT.

This clonotype came up many times. This chain joins TRBV5-1 and TRBJ2-3; 11 bases are shared with TRBD2. V dropped 4 bases and J dropped 9; count of bases not matched to a gene: 13. The V gene's germline CDR1 is SGHRS and CDR2 YFSETQ. The CDR3 spans 16 residues. The CDR3 loop is CASSVEDSGRAMTQYF. In DNA, the CDR3 is TGCGCCAGCAGCGTGGAAGATAGCGGGAGGGCTATGACGCAGTATTTT.

A word on this clonotype: The junction does not match germline at one end; this may be a read error. The J gene is TRBJ1-5, the V gene TRBV12-3 or TRBV12-4, with D perhaps matching TRBD1 (5 bases). The CDR3 covers 15 residues. CDR3 in amino acids: CGSRLAGREDQPQHF. Here the CDR3 DNA reads TGTGGCAGCAGGCTCGCGGGGCGTGAGGATCAGCCCCAGCATTTT.

In its sample, this clonotype was seen many times. The chain recombines TRBV5-1 with TRBJ1-1, with D uncertain. V lost 1 base, J lost 7 bases, and 11 bases lay in between. CDR1 and CDR2 from the germline V gene are SGHRS and YFSETQ. The CDR3 is 13 residues long. Here the CDR3 reads CASSLFFGSEAFF. The CDR3 DNA reads TGCGCCAGCAGCTTGTTCTTCGGGAGTGAAGCTTTCTTT.

This chain joins TRBV7-2 and TRBJ1-2; 7 bases line up with TRBD1. Germline CDR1 SGHTA, CDR2 FQGNSA. J gave up 2 bases and V 3 bases, and 12 bases lay outside the gene matches. This CDR3 region has 17 residues. The CDR3 loop reads CASSFPPGQRLNYGYTF. Here the CDR3 DNA reads TGTGCCAGCAGCTTTCCCCCGGGACAGAGATTAAACTATGGCTACACCTTC.

This clonotype appeared many times. This rearrangement joins TRBV20-1 to TRBJ1-2, with D unclear. Germline V lookup: CDR1 DFQATT, CDR2 SNEGSKA (reference sequence). The CDR3 is made up of 15 amino acids. Trimming pared 6 bases from V and 2 bases from J, leaving 19 bases between. This CDR3 is CSAPPSDSSNYGYTF. CDR3 in DNA: TGCAGTGCGCCGCCGTCGGACTCATCAAACTATGGCTACACCTTC.

This clonotype was picked up many times. The chain employs TRBV9 and TRBJ2-3; TRBD1 might be the D (5 bases). Trimming shortened V by 4 bases and J by 2 bases, and 17 bases separated the two germline ends. CDR3 length: 16 residues. Germline V lookup: CDR1 SGDLS, CDR2 YYNGEE. The CDR3 DNA reads as TGTGCCAGCAGCCCCCGCGAAAGGGGCTACACAGATACGCAGTATTTT. Translation: CASSPRERGYTDTQYF.